One and the same sample provided the 11 T cell receptor beta chains below, sequenced in a study of shared clonotypes between healthy human individuals. Naive CD8 cells were CD45RO-negative, positively selected for CCR7, excluding terminally differentiated effector memory CD45RA+ cells. Repertoires were generated with immunoSEQ multiplex PCR, while TCRdb's copy carries only in-frame clones and drops some. The repertoire holds around 1,900,000 clones, with over 85% as singletons. Source material: naive CD8+ T cells from PBMCs. These receptors were collected from a man younger than 35 in good health. Some clones in this sample may be carry-over from other donors' samples.

A few counts support this clone. The CDR3 here is CASSEGVNTEAFF. The CDR3 region has the DNA TGTGCCAGCAGTGAAGGGGTGAACACTGAAGCTTTCTTT. This sequence joins TRBV7-9 and TRBJ1-1; D is possibly TRBD1 (5 bases). The CDR3 contains 13 residues. The germline V gene has CDR1 SEHNR and CDR2 FQNEAQ (reference sequence). The V end lost 6 bases, the J end lost 0 bases, and 8 bases lay between the germline ends.

The chain's CDR3 is CASSQAWTEGDQPQHF. The CDR3 bases are TGTGCCAGCAGCCAAGCATGGACGGAGGGGGATCAGCCCCAGCATTTT. This chain links TRBV4-2 with TRBJ1-5, with D possibly TRBD1 on 6 matching bases. The CDR3 runs to 16 residues. CDR1 is LGHNA and CDR2 is YNFKEQ in the germline V gene. V was clipped by 1 base and J by 5 bases, with 15 bases between them.

The chain couples TRBV27 to TRBJ2-7; tentatively, D is TRBD1 (6 bases). The germline V gene encodes CDR1 MNHEY and CDR2 SMNVEV (reference sequence). This CDR3 is 14 amino acids long. The V and J ends lost 3 bases and 2 bases respectively, with 11 bases between them. The CDR3 reads CASSFRGGAYEQYF. In nucleotides, the CDR3 is TGTGCCAGCAGTTTTAGAGGGGGAGCCTACGAGCAGTACTTC.

This chain links TRBV5-6 with TRBJ2-5; the match to TRBD1 covers 7 bases. The end of the DNA aligns better with TRBJ2-7, so the J call may be wrong. CDR1 is SGHDT and CDR2 is YYEEEE in the germline V gene. CDR3 length: 14 amino acids. DNA of the CDR3: TGTGCCAGCAGCTACTCTGGACAGGCCTACGAGCAGTACTTC. This sequence encodes CASSYSGQAYEQYF.

This chain joins TRBV28 and TRBJ2-7, with TRBD1 matching 9 bases. CDR1 is MDHEN and CDR2 is SYDVKM in the germline V gene. The CDR3 contains 14 residues. V lost 6 bases, J lost 5 bases, and 8 bases stayed unmatched. The CDR3: CASRGQGSFDEQYF. The CDR3 coding sequence is TGTGCCAGCAGGGGACAGGGCTCTTTCGACGAGCAGTACTTC.

The rearrangement joins TRBV28 to TRBJ2-7, with D maybe TRBD1 (6 bases). CDR1 and CDR2 (germline): MDHEN, SYDVKM. This CDR3 is built from 12 residues. V was pared by 7 bases and J by 3 bases, with 10 bases between. The CDR3 coding sequence is TGTGCCAGCACACAGGGAAACTACGAGCAGTACTTC. This encodes CASTQGNYEQYF.

This clone was picked up a small number of times. The sample has other DNA sequences that encode this CDR3 too. The V and J genes are TRBV27 and TRBJ1-5; TRBD1 might be the D (5 bases). This CDR3 is built from 13 residues. CDR1 is MNHEY, CDR2 SMNVEV, per germline (reference sequence). V dropped 5 bases and J dropped 7 bases, with 12 bases sitting between them. The CDR3 loop is CASSPRVGQPQHF. CDR3 bases: TGTGCCAGCAGTCCCAGGGTAGGCCAGCCCCAGCATTTT.

The genes are TRBV6-5 and TRBJ2-1; D call uncertain. The germline V and J ends were trimmed by 6 bases and 2 bases, with 14 bases remaining between them. CDR1 and CDR2 (germline): MNHEY, SVGAGI. The CDR3 runs to 15 residues. CDR3 sequence (DNA): TGTGCCAGCAGAGGTCCGGCCGGTGCCTACAATGAGCAGTTCTTC. This gives the protein CASRGPAGAYNEQFF.

The V gene is TRBV9, the J gene TRBJ2-3; 7 nucleotides align to TRBD2. CDR3 length: 15 amino acids. Germline values: CDR1 SGDLS, CDR2 YYNGEE. Trimming removed 0 bases from V and 5 bases from J; junction bases left unmatched: 6. CDR3 bases: TGTGCCAGCAGCGTAGGTGGGACGGGGGGAGATACGCAGTATTTT. It yields the protein CASSVGGTGGDTQYF.

The chain links TRBV13 to TRBJ1-5; D gene ambiguous. The length of the CDR3 is 13 residues. V was cut by 0 bases and J by 5 bases, with 5 bases left in between. CDR1 is PRHDT, CDR2 FYEKMQ, per germline (reference sequence). The CDR3 coding sequence is TGTGCCAGCAGCTTAGGAAATCATCAGCCCCAGCATTTT. Translated: CASSLGNHQPQHF.

This clone was recorded a few times. Mismatch with germline at one junction end may stem from a read error. CDR3 region: CASSENFHSGAF. CDR3 DNA sequence: TGTGCCAGCAGTGAAAACTTTCATTCCGGAGCGTTC. J is TRBJ2-7 and V is TRBV2, with D unclear. The CDR3 consists of 12 residues. Germline assignment: CDR1 SNHLY and CDR2 FYNNEI. The entire variable domain, with the rest obtained from reference TRBV2 and TRBJ2-7, is as follows: EPEVTQTPSHQVTQMGQEVILRCVPISNHLYFYWYRQILGQKVEFLVSFYNNEISEKSEIFDDQFSVERPDGSNFTLKIRSTKLEDSAMYFCASSENFHSGAFGPGTRLTVT.